The 28 T cell receptor beta chains reported below all come from one sample, sequenced in a study of memory CD4+ T cells and cytomegalovirus serostatus (dated by TCRdb to the late 2010s). Single viable CD3+CD4+CD8-CD45RO+ cells were sorted as memory CD4+ T cells on a FACSAria II. Receptors were amplified or captured by the immunoSEQ multiplex PCR assay. In TCRdb, the immuneACCESS table is reduced to in-frame sequences with V and J assigned. These tables do not hold every clone; where another copy was compared, an unresolved V gene accounts for under half, and the others remain unexplained. This sample gives around 57,000 clones in total; over 70% of them show up just once. The ten largest clones represent almost 0.55% of the sample. Sequenced input: memory CD4+ T cells from blood. The source of these receptors is an adult in good health and CMV-seronegative. Some clones in this sample may be carry-over from other donors' samples.

The rearrangement joins TRBV15 to TRBJ1-4, with D possibly TRBD1 on 6 matching bases. Germline values: CDR1 LNHNV, CDR2 YYDKDF (reference sequence). The CDR3 totals 14 residues. V gave up 1 base and J gave up 7 bases, with 10 bases separating them. CDR3 region: CATSRGGQGEKLFF. The CDR3 coding sequence is TGTGCCACCAGCAGAGGGGGGCAGGGTGAAAAACTGTTTTTT.

The chain has TRBV5-5 and TRBJ2-2; the match to TRBD2 covers 9 bases. The CDR3 covers 15 residues. J was trimmed by 6 bases and V by 4 bases; bases with no gene match: 7. Per germline, CDR1 SGHKS and CDR2 YYEKEE (reference sequence). CDR3 in DNA: TGTGCCAGCAGCGTTAGGGGGACTAGCTCCGGGGAGCTGTTTTTT. This gives the protein CASSVRGTSSGELFF.

This chain joins TRBV29-1 and TRBJ2-1; 16 bases are a match to TRBD2. In germline, CDR1 is SQVTM, CDR2 ANQGSEA. This CDR3 region has 17 residues. J lost 7 bases, V lost 3 bases, and 9 bases had no gene match. The CDR3 is CSVDGEGGLAGGNEQFF. CDR3 nucleotides: TGCAGCGTTGATGGGGAGGGGGGACTAGCGGGAGGGAATGAGCAGTTCTTC.

This chain joins TRBV27 and TRBJ1-6, with D perhaps TRBD1 (5 bases). This CDR3 contains 13 residues. Trimming removed 4 bases at V and 14 bases at J, with 15 bases between. The germline CDR1 and CDR2 sequences are MNHEY and SMNVEV (reference sequence). The CDR3 protein is CASSSEGASSLHF. The DNA for the CDR3 is TGTGCCAGCAGTTCCGAAGGGGCAAGTTCCCTCCACTTT.

This clone appeared a few times. The sample has other DNA sequences that encode this CDR3 too. The rearrangement uses TRBV28 and TRBJ1-3, with D unclear. Trimming removed 2 bases from V and 4 bases from J, with 6 bases in between. The CDR3 length is 13 residues. CDR1 and CDR2 (germline): MDHEN, SYDVKM. As DNA, the CDR3 is TGTGCCAGCAGTTTAAACATCGGAAACACCATATATTTT. Its translation: CASSLNIGNTIYF.

This chain's CDR3 is CASSQETGWQPQHF. CDR3 bases: TGCGCCAGCAGCCAAGAAACAGGGTGGCAGCCCCAGCATTTT. The chain employs TRBV4-1 and TRBJ1-5, with D perhaps TRBD1 (6 bases). In germline, CDR1 is MGHRA, CDR2 YSYEKL. Trimming cost V 0 bases and J 7 bases, with 10 bases left between them. This CDR3 is built from 14 residues.

The V gene is TRBV7-2, the J gene TRBJ2-3; D uncertain. Trimming stripped 5 bases from V and 9 bases from J, with 12 bases between. Germline CDR1 reads SGHTA; CDR2 reads FQGNSA. The CDR3 is 12 residues long. The CDR3 spells CASSLGKRTQYF. CDR3 bases: TGTGCCAGCAGCCTGGGGAAGAGAACGCAGTATTTT.

On this clone itself: The junction does not match germline at one end; this may be a read error. The V and J genes are TRBV2 and TRBJ2-1, with 8 bases aligning to TRBD2. Germline CDR1 SNHLY, CDR2 FYNNEI. The CDR3 covers 13 residues. The DNA for the CDR3 is TGTGCCAGCAGTGAAAACCATTTGGGACTAGGCGTCTTC. Its translation: CASSENHLGLGVF.

This clone is labeled as medium-sized. The chain uses TRBV2 and TRBJ1-5; D perhaps matches TRBD1 (5 bases). V was trimmed by 7 bases and J by 6 bases, leaving 10 bases between them. In germline, CDR1 is SNHLY, CDR2 FYNNEI. The CDR3 extends over 12 amino acids. CDR3 nucleotides: TGTGCCAGCACAGGGACGGGTCAGCCCCAGCATTTT. Translation: CASTGTGQPQHF.

The chain has TRBV9 and TRBJ2-7, with D unclear. V was trimmed by 4 bases and J by 4 bases, leaving 15 bases between them. Per the germline V gene, CDR1 is SGDLS and CDR2 is YYNGEE. The CDR3 is made up of 14 amino acids. The CDR3 reads CASSPKTWSYEQYF. The CDR3 region has the DNA TGTGCCAGCAGCCCAAAAACATGGTCTTACGAGCAGTACTTC.

The genes are TRBV5-4 and TRBJ1-2; tentatively, D is TRBD1 (5 bases). The CDR3 runs 15 residues. Germline V gives CDR1 SGHNT, CDR2 YYREEE (reference sequence). V gave up 2 bases and J gave up 4 bases, with 15 bases separating them. CDR3 amino acids: CASSLVGEAGYGYTF. The CDR3 nucleotides are TGTGCCAGCAGCTTAGTAGGGGAGGCGGGCTATGGCTACACCTTC.

J is TRBJ2-7 and V is TRBV7-9; D is undetermined. Germline loops: CDR1 SEHNR, CDR2 FQNEAQ (reference sequence). The CDR3 has 12 residues. Between the trimmed V and J ends, which lost 2 bases and 1 base, there was a span of 3 bases. The DNA for the CDR3 is TGTGCCAGCAGCTTAAATTCCTACGAGCAGTACTTC. Protein sequence: CASSLNSYEQYF. Full variable domain (remainder filled in from reference TRBV7-9 and TRBJ2-7): DTGVSQNPRHKITKRGQNVTFRCDPISEHNRLYWYRQTLGQGPEFLTYFQNEAQLEKSRLLSDRFSAERPKGSFSTLEIQRTEQGDSAMYLCASSLNSYEQYFGPGTRLTVT.

There are a few counts of this clone. This sequence joins TRBV10-3 and TRBJ1-6; D is perhaps TRBD1 (5 bases). CDR1 ENHRY and CDR2 SYGVKD come from the germline V gene. Trimming stripped 10 bases from V and 4 bases from J, with 14 bases between. The CDR3 has 14 amino acids. Here the CDR3 reads CATTAGQYNSPLHF. The CDR3 DNA reads TGTGCCACCACCGCGGGGCAGTATAATTCACCCCTCCACTTT.

The chain uses TRBV10-3 and TRBJ2-1; 8 bases fit TRBD1. V trimming: 7 bases; J trimming: 7 bases; junction bases outside the gene matches: 6. The germline gives CDR1 ENHRY, CDR2 SYGVKD. This CDR3 is built from 13 residues. The CDR3 DNA reads TGTGCCATCAACCCCGGGACAGGAAATGAGCAGTTCTTC. Translation gives CAINPGTGNEQFF.

The V call is TRBV7-2, the J call TRBJ2-5, with 11 bases aligning to TRBD2. CDR1 is SGHTA and CDR2 is FQGNSA in the germline V gene. The CDR3 is 13 residues long. V gave up 5 bases and J gave up 7 bases; unmatched junction bases: 3. The CDR3 DNA is TGTGCCAGCAGCATTAGCGGGAGGGTGACCCAGTACTTC. Protein sequence: CASSISGRVTQYF.

The J gene is TRBJ1-2, the V gene TRBV5-1; D is possibly TRBD1 (5 bases). Trimming removed 0 bases from V and 7 bases from J, with 13 bases in between. CDR1 is SGHRS and CDR2 is YFSETQ in the germline V gene. This CDR3 contains 14 residues. CDR3 in DNA: TGCGCCAGCAGCTTGGCCCAGGGAGGAGGTGGCTACACCTTC. This codes for CASSLAQGGGGYTF. Complete variable domain (other parts from reference TRBV5-1 and TRBJ1-2): KAGVTQTPRYLIKTRGQQVTLSCSPISGHRSVSWYQQTPGQGLQFLFEYFSETQRNKGNFPGRFSGRQFSNSRSEMNVSTLELGDSALYLCASSLAQGGGGYTFGSGTRLTVV.

The gene calls are TRBV6-5 and TRBJ1-2, with D possibly TRBD1 on 5 matching bases. CDR1 is MNHEY and CDR2 is SVGAGI in the germline V gene. The V end lost 7 bases, the J end lost 0 bases, and 12 bases lay between the germline ends. This CDR3 comprises 14 residues. In DNA, the CDR3 is TGTGCCAGCAAAGTATCAGGGACTAACTATGGCTACACCTTC. This codes for CASKVSGTNYGYTF.

The gene calls are TRBV5-1 and TRBJ2-1; 11 positions match TRBD1. The CDR3 spans 15 residues. CDR1 SGHRS and CDR2 YFSETQ come from the germline V gene. The V segment lost 3 bases and the J segment 3 bases; nucleotides outside the gene matches: 2. CDR3 DNA: TGCGCCAGCAGCTGGGGGACAGGGGGCTACAATGAGCAGTTCTTC. Its translation: CASSWGTGGYNEQFF.

The chain links TRBV18 to TRBJ1-2; D gene unclear. CDR1 and CDR2 (germline): KGHSH, LQKENI. Between the trimmed V and J ends, which lost 5 bases and 4 bases, there was a span of 17 bases. CDR3 length: 15 amino acids. CDR3 bases: TGTGCCAGCTCATCCCGACAAGGACGTGGCTATGGCTACACCTTC. This translates into CASSSRQGRGYGYTF.

The rearrangement links TRBV7-2 to TRBJ2-7, with 9 bases identical to TRBD2. V lost 1 base to trimming and J lost 4 bases; unmatched junction nucleotides: 2. CDR3 size: 14 residues. Germline CDR1 reads SGHTA; CDR2 reads FQGNSA. The DNA of the CDR3 is TGTGCCAGCAGCTTAGAAGCGGGGGGTTACGAGCAGTACTTC. Translation: CASSLEAGGYEQYF. Supplemented by reference TRBV7-2 and TRBJ2-7, the full variable domain reads GAGVSQSPSNKVTEKGKDVELRCDPISGHTALYWYRQSLGQGLEFLIYFQGNSAPDKSGLPSDRFSAERTGGSVSTLTIQRTQQEDSAVYLCASSLEAGGYEQYFGPGTRLTVT.

The V call is TRBV10-3, the J call TRBJ1-4, with no clear D. V was shortened by 5 bases and J by 0 bases, with 13 bases between the two germline ends. The CDR3 spans 16 residues. Germline V lookup: CDR1 ENHRY, CDR2 SYGVKD. The CDR3 DNA reads as TGTGCCATCAGTCCTGCAAAGGGAGCAACTAATGAAAAACTGTTTTTT. Translation: CAISPAKGATNEKLFF.

V and J are TRBV4-3 and TRBJ1-1; D remains unclear. The V end lost 4 bases, the J end lost 1 base, and 16 bases lay between the germline ends. Germline CDR1 reads LGHNA; CDR2 reads YSLEER. The CDR3 loop spans 16 amino acids. The DNA for the CDR3 is TGCGCCAGCAGCCTCCTGCCGATAGGGCGGAACACTGAAGCTTTCTTT. This codes for CASSLLPIGRNTEAFF.

The chain carries TRBV7-2 and TRBJ2-3, with 7 bases matching TRBD2. Trimming took 0 bases from V and 6 from J; bases not matched to a gene: 0. Germline loops: CDR1 SGHTA, CDR2 FQGNSA. The CDR3 is 13 residues long. As DNA, the CDR3 is TGTGCCAGCAGCTTAGCGGGGGGGGATACGCAGTATTTT. Protein sequence: CASSLAGGDTQYF.

J is TRBJ1-5 and V is TRBV30; D is uncertain. This CDR3 is built from 12 residues. Germline V gene sequence: CDR1 GTSNPN, CDR2 SVGIG (reference sequence). V was clipped by 5 bases and J by 0 bases, with 5 bases between them. The CDR3 here is CAWDHSNQPQHF. In DNA, the CDR3 is TGTGCCTGGGACCATAGCAATCAGCCCCAGCATTTT.

This clone was picked up one time. This rearrangement joins TRBV19 to TRBJ2-5; 8 bases line up with TRBD1. The CDR3 runs 13 residues. V lost 4 bases and J lost 4; bases outside the gene matches: 2. Looked up from germline, CDR1 is LNHDA and CDR2 is SQIVND (reference sequence). The CDR3 coding sequence is TGTGCCAGTAGTAAGGACAGGGCAGAGACCCAGTACTTC. It specifies CASSKDRAETQYF.

This clone was seen just once. The J gene is TRBJ1-1, the V gene TRBV7-9; D unclear. V shed 4 bases and J shed 10 bases, with 16 bases lying between them. Per the germline V gene, CDR1 is SEHNR and CDR2 is FQNEAQ (reference sequence). The CDR3 is made up of 13 amino acids. The CDR3 bases are TGTGCCAGCAGCTGGGTGGATGGGCGGGTAGCTTTCTTT. This gives the protein CASSWVDGRVAFF.

The chain is built from TRBV6-4 and TRBJ1-4; TRBD1 is a possible D gene (6 bases). CDR3 length equals 18 residues. V lost 6 bases and J 5 bases, leaving 25 bases between the germline ends. The V gene's germline CDR1 is MRHNA and CDR2 SNTAGT. CDR3 in DNA: TGTGCCAGCAGCATAGGAACTGCGGGGGCGTTTGGGAATGAAAAACTGTTTTTT. The encoded protein is CASSIGTAGAFGNEKLFF.

The rearrangement uses TRBV4-1 and TRBJ2-4; TRBD1 is a possible D gene (6 bases). V lost 2 bases to trimming and J lost 5 bases, with 19 bases between them. CDR1 MGHRA and CDR2 YSYEKL come from the germline V gene. This CDR3 contains 17 residues. CDR3 sequence reads: CASSQRGSGVLQNIQYF. The CDR3 nucleotides are TGCGCCAGCAGCCAAAGGGGGTCAGGAGTTCTCCAAAACATTCAGTACTTC.